Only a few counts were recorded for the clone carrying this TCR beta chain. Its antigen is not known. These data belong to a study of CD8+ T cells in alopecia areata. At the level of the study: Tofacitinib exposure lasted 6 to 18 months, followed by 6 months off drug. General study points: Lesional scalp displayed greater clonality than normal scalp, most notably in alopecia totalis/universalis.

In germline, CDR1 is MGHRA, CDR2 YSYEKL. CDR3 size: 17 residues. Trimming took off 0 bases at V and 10 bases at J, with 21 bases between the two ends. The sequencing template was cDNA reverse transcribed from extracted RNA. Produced via immunoSEQ multiplex PCR; TCRdb's table is partial and in-frame only. Of under 250,000 clones in the sample, about three fifths were seen once. The specimen comprised CD4+ T cells sorted from blood, sampled at week 0. The receptor was derived from a human donor with alopecia areata. The chain joins TRBV4-1 to TRBJ1-4, with D possibly TRBD1 on 6 matching bases. The CDR3 nucleotides are TGCGCCAGCAGCCAAGATACAGGGATTCGACTCAGGGGAAAACTGTTTTTT. It encodes CASSQDTGIRLRGKLFF.